Listed below are T cell receptor beta chains from one sample, sequenced in a study of blood T cell repertoires in COVID-19. Libraries were prepared by immunoSEQ multiplex PCR; TCRdb keeps only in-frame clonotypes and omits some of them. The sample holds 45,000 to 60,000 clones, around 83% seen once. Sample: peripheral blood. Receptor source: a woman in her sixties or seventies with acute or convalescent COVID-19. CDR3s include the opening cysteine and the closing phenylalanine or tryptophan. D genes are given only for firm matches. Clone size, where shown, is once, few, many, or a class for clones that have expanded.

V,J,D,size,CDR3,DNA
TRBV5-1,TRBJ1-1,NA,NA,CASSSNYEAFF,TGCGCCAGCAGCTCGAACTATGAAGCTTTCTTT
TRBV24-1,TRBJ2-1,TRBD1,NA,CATSVGRGIYNEQFF,TGTGCCACCTCTGTCGGCAGGGGGATATACAATGAGCAGTTCTTC
TRBV2,TRBJ2-7,TRBD1,NA,CASRSGQGLHEQYF,TGTGCCAGCAGGTCGGGACAGGGTCTCCACGAGCAGTACTTC
TRBV4-1,TRBJ2-1,NA,NA,CASSQQKLAPLNEQFF,TGCGCCAGCAGCCAGCAGAAGCTAGCTCCTCTCAATGAGCAGTTCTTC
TRBV5-5,TRBJ2-7,NA,once,CASSLGHSYEQYF,TGTGCCAGCAGCTTGGGGCACTCCTACGAGCAGTACTTC
TRBV5-6,TRBJ1-3,TRBD1,NA,CASSYDRESSGNTIYF,TGTGCCAGCAGCTACGACAGGGAATCCTCTGGAAACACCATATATTTT
TRBV2,TRBJ2-1,TRBD1,NA,CASVPGQGINEQFF,TGTGCCAGCGTACCGGGACAGGGGATTAATGAGCAGTTCTTC
TRBV19,TRBJ2-1,NA,NA,CASSIVRRGDNEQFF,TGTGCCAGTAGTATAGTTAGGCGGGGCGACAATGAGCAGTTCTTC
TRBV18,TRBJ1-2,NA,NA,CASSPEGDYGYTF,TGTGCCAGCTCACCGGAGGGAGACTATGGCTACACCTTC
TRBV9,TRBJ2-7,TRBD1,NA,CASSPETGVSYEQYF,TGTGCCAGCAGCCCAGAGACAGGGGTAAGCTACGAGCAGTACTTC
TRBV3-1/TRBV3-2,TRBJ1-2,NA,few,CASSQVSTGDYGYTF,TGTGCCAGCAGCCAAGTGTCGACAGGAGACTATGGCTACACCTTC
TRBV28,TRBJ1-5,NA,NA,CASSLPRQKSNQPQHF,TGTGCCAGCAGTTTACCCCGACAGAAAAGCAATCAGCCCCAGCATTTT
TRBV24-1,TRBJ2-1,NA,NA,CATSDESGAGVNEQFF,TGTGCCACCAGTGATGAATCCGGGGCAGGGGTCAATGAGCAGTTCTTC
TRBV3-1/TRBV3-2,TRBJ1-2,TRBD1,NA,CASSQGGDSYYGYTF,TGTGCCAGCAGCCAAGGGGGGGACAGCTACTATGGCTACACCTTC
TRBV19,TRBJ1-2,NA,NA,CASTPQSRPLANYGYTF,TGTGCCAGTACTCCACAATCGAGGCCTCTAGCTAACTATGGCTACACCTTC
TRBV7-9,TRBJ1-2,NA,NA,CASSLDRTNYGYTF,TGTGCCAGCAGCTTGGACAGAACAAACTATGGCTACACCTTC
TRBV19,TRBJ2-7,TRBD2,NA,CASSLSAGEGYEQYF,TGTGCCAGTAGCCTCTCGGCGGGAGAAGGCTACGAGCAGTACTTC
TRBV5-6,TRBJ2-5,TRBD2,NA,CASSLAIAGVGETQYF,TGTGCCAGCAGCTTGGCAATAGCGGGAGTGGGGGAGACCCAGTACTTC
TRBV5-1,TRBJ2-2,NA,NA,CASSRLTTTPSNTGELFF,TGCGCCAGCAGCCGCCTAACAACTACCCCTTCGAACACCGGGGAGCTGTTTTTT
TRBV2,TRBJ2-1,NA,NA,CASSPGLGEQFF,TGTGCCAGCAGTCCAGGGTTGGGTGAGCAGTTCTTC
TRBV7-9,TRBJ2-3,NA,NA,CASSSQGGADHDTQYF,TGTGCCAGCAGCTCCCAAGGGGGGGCGGATCACGATACGCAGTATTTT
TRBV3-1/TRBV3-2,TRBJ2-3,TRBD2,NA,CASSPTSGSTDTQYF,TGTGCCAGCAGCCCGACTAGCGGATCCACAGATACGCAGTATTTT
TRBV29-1,TRBJ1-2,TRBD1,NA,CSVVGDSKTSYGYTF,TGCAGCGTTGTCGGGGACAGCAAGACTTCATATGGCTACACCTTC
TRBV25-1,TRBJ2-6,NA,NA,CASSESGSGANVLTF,TGTGCCAGCAGTGAATCCGGCTCTGGGGCCAACGTCCTGACTTTC
TRBV5-1,TRBJ2-1,TRBD2,NA,CASSSTSGSVHEQFF,TGCGCCAGCAGCTCAACTAGCGGGAGTGTTCATGAGCAGTTCTTC
TRBV11-2,TRBJ1-3,NA,NA,CASSGILGNTIYF,TGTGCCAGCAGCGGCATCCTTGGAAACACCATATATTTT
TRBV19,TRBJ1-5,NA,NA,CASSILHRQEGNQPQHF,TGTGCCAGTAGTATTCTTCACCGACAGGAAGGCAATCAGCCCCAGCATTTT
TRBV27,TRBJ1-5,NA,NA,CASSPGQPMTKPQHF,TGTGCCAGCAGTCCCGGACAGCCCATGACTAAGCCCCAGCATTTT
TRBV19,TRBJ1-2,NA,once,CASTPDRAGRGGYTF,TGTGCCAGTACTCCCGACCGGGCCGGCCGGGGAGGCTACACCTTC
TRBV4-1,TRBJ2-5,TRBD2,NA,CASSQPTSGSFGPASETQYF,TGCGCCAGCAGCCAACCGACTAGCGGGAGCTTCGGGCCCGCCAGCGAGACCCAGTACTTC
TRBV25-1,TRBJ1-5,NA,NA,CASSEWTEFSNQPQHF,TGTGCCAGCAGTGAATGGACAGAGTTTAGCAATCAGCCCCAGCATTTT
TRBV6-2/TRBV6-3,TRBJ1-6,NA,NA,CASSYQLSVNSPLHF,TGTGCCAGCAGTTACCAACTGAGCGTTAATTCACCCCTCCACTTT